This T cell receptor beta chain was recorded in a study of blood T cell repertoires in COVID-19. For the study at large: Samples of COVID-19 (acute and convalescent) were obtained from the United States, Italy and Spain. T cells, B-cell-depleted T cells, or PBMCs provided the cDNA or gDNA that served as material.

This clone was counted between two and nine times. Original processing notes: Nucleated cell number was recorded as an estimate derived from reference gene primer amplification. Profiled with immunoSEQ multiplex PCR; TCRdb holds only in-frame clones, not every one. Clone size and the V and J calls come from that table; the DNA yielded D and trimming. The repertoire holds around 260,000 clones, 86% seen once, with 3.6% in the top ten. Germline CDR1 SGHRS, CDR2 YFSETQ. The CDR3 has 18 amino acids. Germline trimming cut 0 bases from V and 5 bases from J; bases unmatched to any gene: 9. This sequence originates from a man between 18 and 29 years old with active or convalescent COVID-19. J is TRBJ1-6 and V is TRBV5-1; 9 positions agree with TRBD1. The sequenced sample was peripheral blood. The CDR3 spells CASSLGTGDTADNSPLHF. The CDR3 DNA reads TGCGCCAGCAGCTTGGGGACAGGGGACACTGCGGATAATTCACCCCTCCACTTT.